The clone carrying this T cell receptor (beta chain) has at least ten counts. Its antigen is as yet unknown. Trimming took 0 bases from V and 0 from J, leaving 10 bases between them. CDR1 is SGHRS and CDR2 is YFSETQ in the germline V gene. The CDR3 consists of 17 residues. The data stem from a study of blood T cells in healthy people across ages. Whole-study context: Capture via template switching afforded approximately one barcoded beta molecule per two T cells.

General study findings and limits: Among T cells, TCR beta diversity per million cells dropped roughly linearly as age rose. Donor CMV status was unknown, possibly confounding expanded clonotype changes. Among long-lived donors, naive CD4+ cells were more numerous and diversity higher than in aged donors.

Alongside a J-beta primer mix, a sample-barcoded 5' primer served in a second PCR lasting roughly 6 to 11 cycles. TCRdb itself ran the 5' RACE reads through MiXCR, one entry per CDR3 protein. Among some 780,000 distinct CDR3 sequences listed, just over 55% were seen once. The source of this sequence is a middle-aged man in good health. This sequence joins TRBV5-1 and TRBJ2-6; no clear D gene. Source material: blood. The CDR3: CASSLGTSLSGANVLTF. The CDR3 DNA follows: TGCGCCAGCAGCTTGGGTACCTCGCTCTCTGGGGCCAACGTCCTGACTTTC.